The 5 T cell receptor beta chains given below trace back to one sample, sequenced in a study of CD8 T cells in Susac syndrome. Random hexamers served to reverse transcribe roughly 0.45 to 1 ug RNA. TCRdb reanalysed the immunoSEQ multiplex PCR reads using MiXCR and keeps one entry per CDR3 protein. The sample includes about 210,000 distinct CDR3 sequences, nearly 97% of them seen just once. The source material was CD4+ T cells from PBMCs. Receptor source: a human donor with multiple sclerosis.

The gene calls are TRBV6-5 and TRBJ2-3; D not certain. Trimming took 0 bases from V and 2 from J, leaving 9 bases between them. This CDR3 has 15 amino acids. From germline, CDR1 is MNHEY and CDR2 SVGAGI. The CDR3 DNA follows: TGTGCCAGCAGTTACTCGAGTGGGCCCACAGATACGCAGTATTTT. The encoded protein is CASSYSSGPTDTQYF.

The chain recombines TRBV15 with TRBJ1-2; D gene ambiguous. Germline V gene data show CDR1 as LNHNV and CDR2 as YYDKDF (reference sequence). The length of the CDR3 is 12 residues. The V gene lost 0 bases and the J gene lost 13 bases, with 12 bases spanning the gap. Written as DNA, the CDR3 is TGTGCCACCAGCAGAGATCATACGTTATCCACCTTC. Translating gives CATSRDHTLSTF. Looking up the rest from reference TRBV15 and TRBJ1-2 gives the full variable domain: DAMVIQNPRYQVTQFGKPVTLSCSQTLNHNVMYWYQQKSSQAPKLLFHYYDKDFNNEADTPDNFQSRRPNTSFCFLDIRSPGLGDTAMYLCATSRDHTLSTFGSGTRLTVV.

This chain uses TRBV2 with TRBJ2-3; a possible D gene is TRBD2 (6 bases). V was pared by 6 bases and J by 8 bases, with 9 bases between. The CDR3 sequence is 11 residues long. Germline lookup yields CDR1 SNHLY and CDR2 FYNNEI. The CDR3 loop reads CASSKEGTQYF. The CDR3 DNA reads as TGTGCCAGCAGCAAGGAGGGTACGCAGTATTTT.

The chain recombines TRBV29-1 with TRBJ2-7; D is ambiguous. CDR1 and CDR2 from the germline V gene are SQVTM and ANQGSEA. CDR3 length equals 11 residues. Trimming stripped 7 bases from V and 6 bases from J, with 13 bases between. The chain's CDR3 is CSAAQPGEQYF. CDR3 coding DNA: TGCAGCGCCGCACAGCCCGGCGAGCAGTACTTC.

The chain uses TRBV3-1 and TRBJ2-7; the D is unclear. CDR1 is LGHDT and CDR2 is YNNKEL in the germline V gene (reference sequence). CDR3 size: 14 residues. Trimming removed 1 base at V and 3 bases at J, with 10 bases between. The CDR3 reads CASSQGVTFYEQYF. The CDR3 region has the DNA TGTGCCAGCAGCCAAGGAGTCACATTCTACGAGCAGTACTTC.